This record concerns one TCR beta chain sequence. Its antigen is as yet unknown. Time point indicated: baseline, week 1 (first vaccination visit). The treatment here: pre-vaccination baseline after standard-of-care therapy. The method was immunoSEQ multiplex PCR; TCRdb's version includes in-frame clones alone and lacks a portion of them. The sample consists of about 88,000 clones, over 75% of them appearing once. Germline values: CDR1 LNHDA, CDR2 SQIVND (reference sequence). V lost 9 bases, J lost 0 bases, and 13 bases stayed unmatched. The CDR3 is 17 residues long. This specimen belongs to a study of a mutant IDH1 vaccine in newly diagnosed glioma. Overall study results and limits: Overall, about 92% of patients had vaccine-induced immune responses.

V usage is TRBV19 and J usage is TRBJ1-3; 8 bases are a match to TRBD1. The clonotype comes from a man aged 35-49 years with glioma. Some clones in this sample may be carry-over from other donors' samples. This material consisted of PBMCs, taken from a glioma patient treated with radiotherapy, temozolomide or both. CDR3: CASRDRHDQSSGNTIYF. The CDR3 DNA is TGTGCCAGCAGGGACAGGCATGACCAGAGCTCTGGAAACACCATATATTTT.